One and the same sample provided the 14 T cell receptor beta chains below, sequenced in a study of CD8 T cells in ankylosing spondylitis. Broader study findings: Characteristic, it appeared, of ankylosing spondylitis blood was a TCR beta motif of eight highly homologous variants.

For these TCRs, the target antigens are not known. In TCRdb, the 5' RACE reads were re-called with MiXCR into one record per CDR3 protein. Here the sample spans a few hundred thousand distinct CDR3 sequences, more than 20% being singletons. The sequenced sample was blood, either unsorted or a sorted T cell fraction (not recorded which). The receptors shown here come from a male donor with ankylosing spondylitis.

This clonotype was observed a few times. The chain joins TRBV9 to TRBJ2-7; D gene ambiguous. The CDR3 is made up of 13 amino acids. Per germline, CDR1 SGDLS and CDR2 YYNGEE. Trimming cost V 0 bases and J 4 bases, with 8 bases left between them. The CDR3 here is CASSVAPRYEQYF. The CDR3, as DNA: TGTGCCAGCAGCGTAGCCCCCCGGTACGAGCAGTACTTC.

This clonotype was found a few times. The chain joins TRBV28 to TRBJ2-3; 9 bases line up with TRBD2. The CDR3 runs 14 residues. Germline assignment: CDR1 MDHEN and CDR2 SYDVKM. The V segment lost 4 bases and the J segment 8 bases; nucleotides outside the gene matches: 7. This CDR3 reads CASSSNSGRGTQYF. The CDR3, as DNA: TGTGCCAGCAGTTCCAATAGCGGGAGAGGTACGCAGTATTTT.

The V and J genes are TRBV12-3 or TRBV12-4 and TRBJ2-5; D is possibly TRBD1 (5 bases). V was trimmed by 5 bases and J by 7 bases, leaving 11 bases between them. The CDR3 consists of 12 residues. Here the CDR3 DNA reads TGTGCCAGCAGTCCGCCGCAGGGGACCCAGTACTTC. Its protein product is CASSPPQGTQYF.

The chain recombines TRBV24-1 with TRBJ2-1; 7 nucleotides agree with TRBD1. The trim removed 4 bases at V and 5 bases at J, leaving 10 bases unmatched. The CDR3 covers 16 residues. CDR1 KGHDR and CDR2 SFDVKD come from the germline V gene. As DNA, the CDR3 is TGTGCCACCAGTGACAATAAACGTGGGACAGACAATGAGCAGTTCTTC. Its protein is CATSDNKRGTDNEQFF.

The CDR3: CASSSYTESDSPLHF. The DNA of the CDR3 is TGCGCCAGCAGCTCCTACACAGAAAGTGATTCACCCCTCCACTTT. The chain employs TRBV5-1 and TRBJ1-6; D is undetermined. V was shortened by 3 bases and J by 8 bases, with 15 bases between the two germline ends. Germline CDR1 SGHRS, CDR2 YFSETQ. The CDR3 runs 15 residues.

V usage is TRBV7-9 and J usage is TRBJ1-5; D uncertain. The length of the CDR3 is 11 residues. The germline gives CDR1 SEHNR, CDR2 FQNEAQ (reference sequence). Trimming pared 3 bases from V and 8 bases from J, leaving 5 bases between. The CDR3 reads CASSFPEPQHF. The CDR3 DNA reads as TGTGCCAGCAGCTTCCCGGAGCCCCAGCATTTT. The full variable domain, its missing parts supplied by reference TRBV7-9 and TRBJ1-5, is DTGVSQNPRHKITKRGQNVTFRCDPISEHNRLYWYRQTLGQGPEFLTYFQNEAQLEKSRLLSDRFSAERPKGSFSTLEIQRTEQGDSAMYLCASSFPEPQHFGDGTRLSIL.

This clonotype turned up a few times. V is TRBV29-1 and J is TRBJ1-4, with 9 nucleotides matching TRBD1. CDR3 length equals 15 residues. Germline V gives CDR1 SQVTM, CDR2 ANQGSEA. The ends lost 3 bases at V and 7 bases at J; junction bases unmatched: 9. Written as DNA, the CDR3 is TGCAGCGTTGAGAGTGGGACAGGGTTCGGTGAAAAACTGTTTTTT. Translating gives CSVESGTGFGEKLFF.

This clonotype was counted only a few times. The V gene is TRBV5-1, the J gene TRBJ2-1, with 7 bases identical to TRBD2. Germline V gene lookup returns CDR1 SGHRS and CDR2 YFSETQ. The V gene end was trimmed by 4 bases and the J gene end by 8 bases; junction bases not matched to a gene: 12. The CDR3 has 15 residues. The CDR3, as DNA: TGCGCCAGCAGCCGACGGGCGGGAGATGGCGATGAGCAGTTCTTC. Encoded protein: CASSRRAGDGDEQFF.

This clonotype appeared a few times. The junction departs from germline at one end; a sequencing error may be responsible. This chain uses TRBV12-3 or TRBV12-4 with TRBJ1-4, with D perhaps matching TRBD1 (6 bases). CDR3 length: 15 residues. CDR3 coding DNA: TGTACCAGCAGTTTATCCGGACAGTATAATGAAAAACTGTTTTTT. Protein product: CTSSLSGQYNEKLFF.

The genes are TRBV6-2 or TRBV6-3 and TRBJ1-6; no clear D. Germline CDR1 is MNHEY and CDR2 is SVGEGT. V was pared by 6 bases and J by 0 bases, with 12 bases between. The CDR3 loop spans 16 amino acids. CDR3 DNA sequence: TGTGCCAGCAGCCGGCCGTTTCGCTCCTATAATTCACCCCTCCACTTT. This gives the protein CASSRPFRSYNSPLHF.

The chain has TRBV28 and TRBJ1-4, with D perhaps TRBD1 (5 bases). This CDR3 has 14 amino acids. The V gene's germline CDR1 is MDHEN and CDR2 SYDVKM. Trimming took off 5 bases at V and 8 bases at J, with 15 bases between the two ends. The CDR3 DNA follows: TGTGCCAGCAGTAGGGACGGTGGGGTGGAAAAACTGTTTTTT. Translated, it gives CASSRDGGVEKLFF. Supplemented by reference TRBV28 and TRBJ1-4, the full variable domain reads DVKVTQSSRYLVKRTGEKVFLECVQDMDHENMFWYRQDPGLGLRLIYFSYDVKMKEKGDIPEGYSVSREKKERFSLILESASTNQTSMYLCASSRDGGVEKLFFGSGTQLSVL.

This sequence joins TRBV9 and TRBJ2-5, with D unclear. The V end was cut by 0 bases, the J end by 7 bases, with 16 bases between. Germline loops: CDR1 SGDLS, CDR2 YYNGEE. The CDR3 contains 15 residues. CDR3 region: CASSVAPGLGVTQYF. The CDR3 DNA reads TGTGCCAGCAGCGTAGCCCCAGGTCTTGGGGTGACCCAGTACTTC.

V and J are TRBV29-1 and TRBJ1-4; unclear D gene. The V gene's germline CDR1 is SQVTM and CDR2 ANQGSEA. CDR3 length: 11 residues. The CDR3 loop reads CGYRAVEKLFF. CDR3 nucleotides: TGCGGCTATAGGGCCGTTGAAAAACTGTTTTTT.

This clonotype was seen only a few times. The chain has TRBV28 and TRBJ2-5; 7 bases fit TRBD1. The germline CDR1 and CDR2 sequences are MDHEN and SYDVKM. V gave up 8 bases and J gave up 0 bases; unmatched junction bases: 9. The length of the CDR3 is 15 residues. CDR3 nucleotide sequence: TGTGCCAGCCGATTGGGACAGAGCAACCAAGAGACCCAGTACTTC. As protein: CASRLGQSNQETQYF.